These 23 T cell receptor beta chains share one sample of origin, sequenced in a study of cytomegalovirus exposure and HLA in healthy donors (dated by TCRdb to the late 2010s). Libraries were constructed by the immunoSEQ multiplex PCR assay. Not all clones reach the TCRdb copy of this immuneACCESS table, which keeps in-frame sequences only. Checked studies attribute under half of the gap to unresolved V genes and leave the rest unexplained. The sample records tens of thousands of clones, approximately 88% of which are singletons. Jointly, the top ten make up about 6.7% of the sample. Sequencing was performed on PBMCs. All receptors derive from a woman between 25 and 40 years old in good health and CMV-seronegative.

V and J are TRBV10-2 and TRBJ2-1, with 9 nucleotides matching TRBD2. CDR1 WSHSY and CDR2 SAAADI come from the germline V gene. The CDR3 contains 18 residues. The V and J ends lost 2 bases and 7 bases, in that order; junction bases with no gene match: 15. In DNA form, the CDR3 reads TGCGCCAGCAGTGAGCCCCCCTGGGAGGTAGCGGGAGCAAATGAGCAGTTCTTC. Protein: CASSEPPWEVAGANEQFF.

V usage is TRBV2 and J usage is TRBJ2-2; 11 bases match TRBD2. V lost 7 bases and J lost 1; bases outside the gene matches: 5. The germline V gene has CDR1 SNHLY and CDR2 FYNNEI. CDR3 length equals 16 residues. CDR3 in DNA: TGTGCCAGCAACCTACTAGCGGGAGAGAACACCGGGGAGCTGTTTTTT. This encodes CASNLLAGENTGELFF.

The rearrangement links TRBV5-4 to TRBJ2-1; 14 bases fit TRBD2. Losses at the gene ends were 3 bases for V and 9 bases for J; bases not matched to a gene: 5. This CDR3 is 15 amino acids long. Germline assignment: CDR1 SGHNT and CDR2 YYREEE (reference sequence). In DNA form, the CDR3 reads TGTGCCAGCAGCTCTCGACTAGCGGGAGGGACTGAGCAGTTCTTC. This sequence encodes CASSSRLAGGTEQFF.

A remark on this clone: One end of the junction does not line up with germline, which may come from a read error. Here the CDR3 reads CASSLGTGGKQPQHF. CDR3 DNA sequence: TGTGCCAGCAGTTTAGGGACAGGGGGCAAACAGCCCCAGCATTTT. The chain joins TRBV27 to TRBJ1-5; TRBD1 agrees at 12 bases. Per the germline V gene, CDR1 is MNHEY and CDR2 is SMNVEV (reference sequence). CDR3 size: 15 residues.

The chain recombines TRBV18 with TRBJ2-1; a weak D match, TRBD2 (5 bases). The V end was cut by 1 base, the J end by 9 bases, with 7 bases between. Looked up from germline, CDR1 is KGHSH and CDR2 is LQKENI. The CDR3 spans 12 residues. In nucleotides, the CDR3 is TGTGCCAGCTCACCACTCGGGATTGAGCAGTTCTTC. As protein: CASSPLGIEQFF.

The chain is built from TRBV6-5 and TRBJ2-5; 14 bases align to TRBD2. The CDR3 covers 16 residues. Germline CDR1 and CDR2: MNHEY and SVGAGI. V was pared by 2 bases and J by 5 bases, with 4 bases of the junction left unmatched. CDR3 in amino acids: CASSYGTSGRWETQYF. CDR3 sequence (DNA): TGTGCCAGCAGTTACGGGACTAGCGGGAGATGGGAGACCCAGTACTTC.

The V and J genes are TRBV29-1 and TRBJ1-2; D may be TRBD1 (6 bases). The CDR3 sequence is 12 residues long. V lost 5 bases and J lost 6, with 13 bases in between. Germline-derived CDR1 and CDR2 are SQVTM and ANQGSEA. CDR3 protein: CSVYRDKDGYTF. CDR3 coding DNA: TGCAGCGTTTACCGGGACAAGGATGGCTACACCTTC.

The chain has TRBV9 and TRBJ2-5, with 9 positions matching TRBD2. In germline, CDR1 is SGDLS, CDR2 YYNGEE. The V segment lost 0 bases and the J segment 0 bases; nucleotides outside the gene matches: 0. The CDR3 totals 15 residues. This CDR3 is CASSVGLADQETQYF. CDR3 DNA: TGTGCCAGCAGCGTAGGACTAGCGGACCAAGAGACCCAGTACTTC.

The chain recombines TRBV4-1 with TRBJ2-7; the match to TRBD2 covers 11 bases. The CDR3 loop spans 14 amino acids. Trimming at V came to 4 bases and at J to 7 bases, leaving 6 bases not matched to a gene. The germline gives CDR1 MGHRA, CDR2 YSYEKL. The CDR3 DNA follows: TGCGCCAGCAGCCCCTTAGCGGGGGGGCGGGAGCAGTACTTC. Translating it yields CASSPLAGGREQYF.

The gene calls are TRBV12-5 and TRBJ2-2; D remains ambiguous. V dropped 5 bases and J dropped 2 bases, with 3 bases sitting between them. Germline V lookup: CDR1 LGHNT, CDR2 FRNRAP. The CDR3 spans 12 residues. CDR3 DNA: TGTGCTAGTGGTCTAAACACCGGGGAGCTGTTTTTT. Translating gives CASGLNTGELFF. The full variable domain, its missing parts supplied by reference TRBV12-5 and TRBJ2-2, is DARVTQTPRHKVTEMGQEVTMRCQPILGHNTVFWYRQTMMQGLELLAYFRNRAPLDDSGMPKDRFSAEMPDATLATLKIQPSEPRDSAVYFCASGLNTGELFFGEGSRLTVL.

This clone has only one observation. The V call is TRBV27, the J call TRBJ1-5, with a weak D call TRBD1 (5 bases). The CDR3 is 14 residues long. The ends were cut back, 5 bases at V and 0 bases at J, with 8 bases in the middle. CDR1 and CDR2 (germline): MNHEY, SMNVEV (reference sequence). CDR3 DNA: TGTGCCAGCAGTGCCCAGGGTAGCAATCAGCCCCAGCATTTT. This encodes CASSAQGSNQPQHF.

The J gene is TRBJ1-1, the V gene TRBV28; D perhaps matches TRBD1 (5 bases). Germline assignment: CDR1 MDHEN and CDR2 SYDVKM. This CDR3 comprises 19 residues. V lost 3 bases to trimming and J lost 0 bases, with 23 bases between them. CDR3 nucleotides: TGTGCCAGCAGTTTCTTTCCGACAGTGGGTAGGGCATTGAACACTGAAGCTTTCTTT. Protein sequence: CASSFFPTVGRALNTEAFF.

Regarding this clone: Mismatch with germline at one junction end may stem from a read error. The J gene is TRBJ2-4, the V gene TRBV11-3; tentative D call: TRBD2 (6 bases). The CDR3 has 12 residues. Germline-derived CDR1 and CDR2 are SGHNT and YENEEA. CDR3: CASSSGGSIQYF. The CDR3 bases are TGCGCCAGCAGCTCCGGGGGAAGCATTCAGTACTTC.

The genes are TRBV28 and TRBJ1-5; unclear D gene. CDR1 and CDR2 from the germline V gene are MDHEN and SYDVKM. The CDR3 sequence is 12 residues long. The DNA of the CDR3 is TGTGCTGAGCGAGCCCTCAATCAGCCCCAGCATTTT. It encodes CAERALNQPQHF. Together with reference TRBV28 and TRBJ1-5, the CDR3 gives the full variable domain: DVKVTQSSRYLVKRTGEKVFLECVQDMDHENMFWYRQDPGLGLRLIYFSYDVKMKEKGDIPEGYSVSREKKERFSLILESASTNQTSMYLCAERALNQPQHFGDGTRLSIL.

The V call is TRBV30, the J call TRBJ2-1; no firm D call. The V gene's germline CDR1 is GTSNPN and CDR2 SVGIG (reference sequence). CDR3 size: 14 residues. Trimming shortened V by 0 bases and J by 8 bases, and 14 bases separated the two germline ends. The CDR3 reads CAWSVSVELDEQFF. DNA of the CDR3: TGTGCCTGGAGTGTATCCGTTGAGCTGGATGAGCAGTTCTTC.

V gene TRBV5-6 combines with J gene TRBJ2-3; D is uncertain. Germline V gene sequence: CDR1 SGHDT, CDR2 YYEEEE. There are 15 residues in the CDR3. Trimming stripped 0 bases from V and 0 bases from J, with 8 bases between. Here the CDR3 DNA reads TGTGCCAGCAGCTTGGAGGTGGAGAGCACAGATACGCAGTATTTT. Translated: CASSLEVESTDTQYF.

CDR3 sequence (DNA): TGTGCCAGCATGGAGAACCGGGACAGGGTCTATCTGTACTTC. Residues: CASMENRDRVYLYF. The chain combines TRBV27 with TRBJ2-7, with TRBD1 identical over 9 bases. This CDR3 is built from 14 residues. In germline, CDR1 is MNHEY, CDR2 SMNVEV (reference sequence). V gave up 7 bases and J gave up 12 bases; unmatched junction bases: 16.

The chain is built from TRBV10-1 and TRBJ2-3; the D gene is possibly TRBD1 (5 bases). The CDR3 contains 14 residues. V lost 5 bases to trimming and J lost 2 bases, with 11 bases between them. CDR1 is WNHNN, CDR2 SYGVQD, per germline (reference sequence). DNA for the CDR3: TGCGCCAGCAGTCCTGGACATAACACAGATACGCAGTATTTT. Translation: CASSPGHNTDTQYF.

This chain connects TRBV18 to TRBJ2-7; TRBD2 matches 10 bases. Trimming cost V 0 bases and J 5 bases; bases outside gene matches: 7. This CDR3 region has 16 residues. The germline V gene has CDR1 KGHSH and CDR2 LQKENI. The CDR3 DNA is TGTGCCAGCTCACCACCTTCGGCTAGCGGGAGCCACGAGCAGTACTTC. The encoded protein is CASSPPSASGSHEQYF.

This clone was counted a single time. This chain connects TRBV2 to TRBJ2-7; 9 bases agree with TRBD2. This CDR3 contains 16 residues. J gave up 3 bases and V 6 bases, and 12 bases lay outside the gene matches. Germline CDR1 reads SNHLY; CDR2 reads FYNNEI. The CDR3 here is CASRDRRSGGYYEQYF. The CDR3 DNA reads as TGTGCCAGCAGGGACAGGCGAAGCGGGGGGTACTACGAGCAGTACTTC.

The gene calls are TRBV7-2 and TRBJ2-7; 11 bases are shared with TRBD2. The germline gives CDR1 SGHTA, CDR2 FQGNSA. The length of the CDR3 is 16 residues. The junction had 7 bases not matched to a gene; V was cut back by 5 bases and J by 1 base. The CDR3, as DNA: TGTGCCAGCAGCAGGACTAGCGGGTATGGTTCCTACGAGCAGTACTTC. It is translated as CASSRTSGYGSYEQYF.

V usage is TRBV11-3 and J usage is TRBJ1-4, with D perhaps TRBD1 (6 bases). V shed 4 bases and J shed 10 bases, with 10 bases lying between them. The CDR3 is 12 residues long. Germline-derived CDR1 and CDR2 are SGHNT and YENEEA. The CDR3 loop is CASSSGDGKLFF. DNA for the CDR3: TGTGCCAGCAGCTCAGGGGATGGAAAACTGTTTTTT.

The chain links TRBV9 to TRBJ2-5; 11 nucleotides agree with TRBD2. Trimming at V came to 3 bases and at J to 4 bases, leaving 5 bases not matched to a gene. The CDR3 runs 15 residues. Looked up from germline, CDR1 is SGDLS and CDR2 is YYNGEE. In DNA, the CDR3 is TGTGCCAGCAGCGCTGGGACTAGCGGTATAGAGACCCAGTACTTC. Its translation is CASSAGTSGIETQYF.